The rows below give T cell receptor beta chains drawn from one sample of a study of blood T cell repertoires in COVID-19. This table comes from immunoSEQ multiplex PCR, and its TCRdb copy is limited to in-frame clones, with some not included. The data contain around 120,000 clones, approximately 62% of them singletons. Sample: peripheral blood. Every receptor here comes from an elderly man with acute or convalescent COVID-19. The CDR3 runs from the conserved cysteine through the conserved F or W. D genes are given only for firm matches. The size entry is marked missing in some rows and otherwise reads once, few, many or a size class.

D gene	J gene	clone size	V gene	CDR3 DNA	CDR3 protein
TRBD2	TRBJ2-1	-	TRBV4-3	TGCGCCAGCAGCCAAGCTAGCGGCTCCTACAATGAGCAGTTCTTC	CASSQASGSYNEQFF
-	TRBJ1-6	-	TRBV2	TGTGCCAGCAAGGGACACAAGAGCTCCTATAATTCACCCCTCCACTTT	CASKGHKSSYNSPLHF
-	TRBJ1-1	few	TRBV6-4	TGTGCCAGCAGTGAAAGGGTCGAGGGAAGGGCTTTCTTT	CASSERVEGRAFF
TRBD2	TRBJ2-5	-	TRBV28	TGTGCCAGCAGTTTTTTTGGGATTCGCGGGAGGGACCAAGAGACCCAGTACTTC	CASSFFGIRGRDQETQYF
TRBD2	TRBJ2-7	few	TRBV3-1/TRBV3-2	TGTGCCAGCAGCCAATTGAGGACTAGCGGGGAACGTCATTCGTACGAGCAGTACTTC	CASSQLRTSGERHSYEQYF
TRBD1	TRBJ2-3	-	TRBV19	TGTGCCAGTAGTACCCGGGACAGGGGGTCAGATACGCAGTATTTT	CASSTRDRGSDTQYF
-	TRBJ2-7	-	TRBV28	TGTGCCAGCAGTTTAGCACAGGGCTACGAGCAGTACTTC	CASSLAQGYEQYF
-	TRBJ1-1	-	TRBV6-5	TGTGCCAGCAACCGCGCGGCAGCCACTGAAGCTTTCTTT	CASNRAAATEAFF
TRBD1	TRBJ1-5	-	TRBV5-6	TGTGCCAGCAGCGGTGGACAGGGAGGACAGCCCCAGCATTTT	CASSGGQGGQPQHF
TRBD1	TRBJ1-3	-	TRBV4-1	TGCGCCAGCAGCCAAACACTGGGACAGACCTCTGGAAACACCATATATTTT	CASSQTLGQTSGNTIYF
TRBD1	TRBJ2-4	-	TRBV5-5	TGTGCCAGCAGCTTTCGGGGACAGGGAAACATTCAGTACTTC	CASSFRGQGNIQYF
-	TRBJ2-1	-	TRBV18	TGTGCCAGCTCAGATGTACAGGGACGACAGATCAATGAGCAGTTCTTC	CASSDVQGRQINEQFF
TRBD2	TRBJ2-7	-	TRBV30	TGTGCCTGGACTAGCGGTGCCGGGGGGGGGCAGTACTTC	CAWTSGAGGGQYF
TRBD2	TRBJ2-7	-	TRBV6-2/TRBV6-3	TGTGCCAGCAGTTACTCGAGCGGGAGTTTTAGCGAGCAGTACTTC	CASSYSSGSFSEQYF
-	TRBJ1-2	-	TRBV5-1	TGCGCCAGCAGTCCGGACGGGATGGGAGTTGGCTACACCTTC	CASSPDGMGVGYTF
-	TRBJ2-1	-	TRBV6-4	TGTGCCAGCAGTGCTGAGGAGGGAGCTGTCAATGAGCAGTTCTTC	CASSAEEGAVNEQFF
TRBD2	TRBJ2-5	-	TRBV7-8	TGTGCCAGCAGCTCCGGGACTAGCGGTCTATCACCCGAAGAGACCCAGTACTTC	CASSSGTSGLSPEETQYF
TRBD2	TRBJ2-7	once	TRBV11-3	TGTGCCAGCAGCTTAGGCGGGAGTCCCCACGAGCAGTACTTC	CASSLGGSPHEQYF
-	TRBJ2-1	-	TRBV7-9	TGTGCCAGCAGCCGACCACTAGCCGGGGTGTTCTTC	CASSRPLAGVFF
TRBD2	TRBJ2-5	-	TRBV9	TGTGCCAGCAGCCCAGTAGCGGGAGGGACCGAGACCCAGTACTTC	CASSPVAGGTETQYF
-	TRBJ1-4	-	TRBV2	TGTGCCAGCAGTCAGGATCCCCGGGAAAAACTGTTTTTT	CASSQDPREKLFF
-	TRBJ2-7	-	TRBV19	TGTGCCAGTACCGACAGGTACGAGCAGTACTTC	CASTDRYEQYF
TRBD1	TRBJ2-2	-	TRBV5-4	TGTGCCAGCAGCTTGGCGGGACAGGGGAACACCGGGGAGCTGTTTTTT	CASSLAGQGNTGELFF